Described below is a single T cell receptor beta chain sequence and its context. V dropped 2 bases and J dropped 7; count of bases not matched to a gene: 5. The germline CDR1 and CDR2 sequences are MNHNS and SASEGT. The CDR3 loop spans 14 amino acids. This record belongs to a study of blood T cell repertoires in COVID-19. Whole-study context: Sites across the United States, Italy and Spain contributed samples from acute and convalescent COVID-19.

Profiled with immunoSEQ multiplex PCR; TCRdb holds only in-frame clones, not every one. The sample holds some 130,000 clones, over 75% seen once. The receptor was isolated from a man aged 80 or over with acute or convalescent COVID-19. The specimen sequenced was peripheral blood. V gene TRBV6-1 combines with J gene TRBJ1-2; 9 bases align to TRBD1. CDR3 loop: CASSEKDRGSGYTF. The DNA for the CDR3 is TGTGCCAGCAGTGAAAAAGACAGGGGGTCTGGCTACACCTTC.